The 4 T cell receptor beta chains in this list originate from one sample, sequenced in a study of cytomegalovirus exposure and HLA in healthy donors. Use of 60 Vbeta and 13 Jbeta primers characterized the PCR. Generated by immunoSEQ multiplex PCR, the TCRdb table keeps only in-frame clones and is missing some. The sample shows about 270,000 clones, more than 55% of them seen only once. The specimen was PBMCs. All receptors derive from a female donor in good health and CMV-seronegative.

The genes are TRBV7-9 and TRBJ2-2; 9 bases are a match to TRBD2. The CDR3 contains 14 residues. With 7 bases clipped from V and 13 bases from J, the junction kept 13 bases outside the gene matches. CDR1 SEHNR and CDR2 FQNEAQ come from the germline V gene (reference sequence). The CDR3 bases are TGTGCCAGCATCCCCGGGACTAGCCGAGTGGGGCTGTTTTTT. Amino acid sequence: CASIPGTSRVGLFF.

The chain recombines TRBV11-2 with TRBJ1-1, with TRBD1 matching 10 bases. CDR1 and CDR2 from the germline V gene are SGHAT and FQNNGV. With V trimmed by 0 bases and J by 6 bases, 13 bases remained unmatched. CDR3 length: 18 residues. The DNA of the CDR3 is TGTGCCAGCAGCTTAGATCTAAGGGGACAGGGGAAAGTGGCTGAAGCTTTCTTT. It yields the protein CASSLDLRGQGKVAEAFF. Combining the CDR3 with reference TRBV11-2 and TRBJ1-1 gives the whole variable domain EAGVAQSPRYKIIEKRQSVAFWCNPISGHATLYWYQQILGQGPKLLIQFQNNGVVDDSQLPKDRFSAERLKGVDSTLKIQPAKLEDSAVYLCASSLDLRGQGKVAEAFFGQGTRLTVV.

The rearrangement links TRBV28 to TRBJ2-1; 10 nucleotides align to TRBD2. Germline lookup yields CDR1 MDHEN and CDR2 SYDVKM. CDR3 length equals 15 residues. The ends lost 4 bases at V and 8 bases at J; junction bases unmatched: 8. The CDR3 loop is CASSSPSGRGYEQFF. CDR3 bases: TGTGCCAGCAGTTCCCCTAGCGGGAGAGGGTATGAGCAGTTCTTC. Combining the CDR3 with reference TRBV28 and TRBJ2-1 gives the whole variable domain DVKVTQSSRYLVKRTGEKVFLECVQDMDHENMFWYRQDPGLGLRLIYFSYDVKMKEKGDIPEGYSVSREKKERFSLILESASTNQTSMYLCASSSPSGRGYEQFFGPGTRLTVL.

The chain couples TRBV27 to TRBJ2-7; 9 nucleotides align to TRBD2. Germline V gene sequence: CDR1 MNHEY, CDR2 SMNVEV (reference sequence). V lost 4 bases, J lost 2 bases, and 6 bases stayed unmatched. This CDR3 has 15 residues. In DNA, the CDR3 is TGTGCCAGCAGTTGGGCGGCTAGCGGGGCCTACGAGCAGTACTTC. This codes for CASSWAASGAYEQYF.